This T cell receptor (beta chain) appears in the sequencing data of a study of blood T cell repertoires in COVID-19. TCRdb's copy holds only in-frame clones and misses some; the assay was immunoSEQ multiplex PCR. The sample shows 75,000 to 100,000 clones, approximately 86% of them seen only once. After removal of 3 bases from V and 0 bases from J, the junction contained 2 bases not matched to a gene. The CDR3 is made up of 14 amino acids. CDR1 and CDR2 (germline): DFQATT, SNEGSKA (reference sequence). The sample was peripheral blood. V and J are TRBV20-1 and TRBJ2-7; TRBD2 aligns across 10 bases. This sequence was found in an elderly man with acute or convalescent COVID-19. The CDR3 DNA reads TGCAGTGCTAGTCGGACTAGCGGCTCCTACGAGCAGTACTTC. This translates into CSASRTSGSYEQYF.